Sequencing of this T cell receptor (beta chain) was carried out in a study of early T cells in non-severe SARS-CoV-2 infection. Attachment of unique molecular identifiers to individual cDNA molecules was performed. TCRdb recomputed calls from the 5' RACE reads with MiXCR, one row per CDR3 protein. The sample shows around 70,000 distinct CDR3 sequences, roughly 9.1% of them seen only once. V shed 4 bases and J shed 6 bases, with 13 bases lying between them. The germline V gene encodes CDR1 MNHNY and CDR2 SVGAGI (reference sequence). This CDR3 contains 14 residues. The sequence came from an adult who was a healthcare worker with PCR-confirmed SARS-CoV-2 infection or an uninfected control (not recorded which). Sequencing was carried out using whole blood. The chain has TRBV6-6 and TRBJ1-5; D is perhaps TRBD1 (5 bases). The CDR3 reads CASSLTGDPQPQHF. In nucleotides, the CDR3 is TGTGCCAGCAGTTTAACAGGAGACCCTCAGCCCCAGCATTTT.